These 7 T cell receptor beta chains share one sample of origin, sequenced in a study of shared clonotypes between healthy human individuals. Produced via immunoSEQ multiplex PCR; TCRdb's table is partial and in-frame only. The table records some 1.1 million clones, approximately 77% of them present only once. The sequenced sample was memory CD4+ T cells from PBMCs. Subset noted: CD45RA-negative fraction. The receptor set was obtained from a man younger than 30 in good health. Some clones in this sample may be carry-over from other donors' samples.

The rearrangement joins TRBV5-6 to TRBJ2-1, with TRBD2 matching 13 bases. CDR3 length: 14 residues. Unmatched junction bases numbered 0, after V lost 2 bases and J lost 7 bases. Germline CDR1 and CDR2: SGHDT and YYEEEE. The CDR3 region has the DNA TGTGCCAGCAGCTTACTAGCGGGAGGGAATGAGCAGTTCTTC. This gives the protein CASSLLAGGNEQFF. The full variable domain, with the rest looked up from reference TRBV5-6 and TRBJ2-1, is DAGVTQSPTHLIKTRGQQVTLRCSPKSGHDTVSWYQQALGQGPQFIFQYYEEEERQRGNFPDRFSGHQFPNYSSELNVNALLLGDSALYLCASSLLAGGNEQFFGPGTRLTVL.

J is TRBJ2-1 and V is TRBV10-3; D possibly corresponds to TRBD1 (6 bases). This CDR3 region has 15 residues. The germline V gene encodes CDR1 ENHRY and CDR2 SYGVKD. The V end was cut by 6 bases, the J end by 6 bases, with 18 bases between. The CDR3 sequence: CAIRGRDTGINEQFF. The CDR3 nucleotides read TGTGCCATCAGGGGCCGGGACACGGGAATCAATGAGCAGTTCTTC.

The chain joins TRBV2 to TRBJ2-7; 9 bases are shared with TRBD2. Germline CDR1 reads SNHLY; CDR2 reads FYNNEI. The J segment lost 7 bases and the V segment lost 7 bases, leaving 5 bases of the junction unmatched. The CDR3 contains 12 residues. CDR3 region: CASTELAGEQYF. CDR3 nucleotides: TGTGCCAGCACGGAACTAGCGGGTGAGCAGTACTTC.

This clone appeared a single time. The chain recombines TRBV29-1 with TRBJ2-1; no reliable D call. Trimming cost V 4 bases and J 9 bases, with 19 bases left between them. CDR1 is SQVTM and CDR2 is ANQGSEA in the germline V gene. This CDR3 contains 14 residues. As DNA, the CDR3 is TGCAGCGTTGGACCCCTGGCCTTGCCCTCTGAGCAGTTCTTC. Translated, it gives CSVGPLALPSEQFF.

J is TRBJ1-5 and V is TRBV5-3; 11 positions match TRBD1. TRBV5-3 is sorted into the ORF group, with uncertain function. The CDR3 has 15 amino acids. The ends lost 3 bases at V and 7 bases at J; junction bases unmatched: 6. The CDR3 bases are TGTGCCAGAAGCTCCCCGGGACAGGGGGAACAGCCCCAGCATTTT. Translation: CARSSPGQGEQPQHF.

The rearrangement joins TRBV19 to TRBJ2-3; tentatively, D is TRBD2 (7 bases). Germline V gene data show CDR1 as LNHDA and CDR2 as SQIVND (reference sequence). V shed 4 bases and J shed 0 bases, with 17 bases lying between them. The CDR3 runs 17 residues. Here the CDR3 DNA reads TGTGCCAGTAGTAGGGGGGGGCCGAGCTCTAGCACAGATACGCAGTATTTT. Translated: CASSRGGPSSSTDTQYF.

Notes on this clone: Different DNA sequences within this sample yield the same CDR3. CDR3 residues: CASSQVGSGNTIYF. The DNA of the CDR3 is TGCGCCAGCAGCCAAGTCGGCTCTGGAAACACCATATATTTT. The V gene is TRBV4-1, the J gene TRBJ1-3; D call uncertain. The CDR3 contains 14 residues. The germline gives CDR1 MGHRA, CDR2 YSYEKL. V was clipped by 1 base and J by 0 bases, with 4 bases between them.